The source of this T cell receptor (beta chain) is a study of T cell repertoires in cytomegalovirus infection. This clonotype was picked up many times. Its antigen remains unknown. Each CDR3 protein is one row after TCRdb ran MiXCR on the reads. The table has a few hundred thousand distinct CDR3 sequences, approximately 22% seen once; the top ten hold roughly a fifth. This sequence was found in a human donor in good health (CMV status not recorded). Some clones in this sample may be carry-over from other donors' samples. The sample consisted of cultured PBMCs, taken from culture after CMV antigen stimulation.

This CDR3 is CASSSSSGRLDEQYF. The CDR3 nucleotides are TGTGCCAGCAGCTCGAGTAGCGGGAGGTTAGACGAGCAGTACTTC. The chain uses TRBV7-2 and TRBJ2-7, with 10 nucleotides matching TRBD2. The trim removed 4 bases at V and 5 bases at J, leaving 8 bases unmatched. The CDR3 is made up of 15 amino acids. Germline V gene sequence: CDR1 SGHTA, CDR2 FQGNSA.